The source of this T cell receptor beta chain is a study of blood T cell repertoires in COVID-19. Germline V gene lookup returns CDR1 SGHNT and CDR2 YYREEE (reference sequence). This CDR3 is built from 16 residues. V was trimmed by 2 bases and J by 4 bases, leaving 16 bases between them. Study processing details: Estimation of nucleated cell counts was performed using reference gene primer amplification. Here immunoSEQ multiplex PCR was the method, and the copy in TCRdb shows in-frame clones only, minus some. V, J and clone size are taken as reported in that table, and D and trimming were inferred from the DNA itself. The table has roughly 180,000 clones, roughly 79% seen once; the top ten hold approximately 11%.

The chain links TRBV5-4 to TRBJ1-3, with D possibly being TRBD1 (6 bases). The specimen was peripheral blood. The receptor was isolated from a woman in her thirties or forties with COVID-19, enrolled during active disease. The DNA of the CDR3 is TGTGCCAGCAGCTTTGACCCCACAGGGAAGGGAAACACCATATATTTT. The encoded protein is CASSFDPTGKGNTIYF.